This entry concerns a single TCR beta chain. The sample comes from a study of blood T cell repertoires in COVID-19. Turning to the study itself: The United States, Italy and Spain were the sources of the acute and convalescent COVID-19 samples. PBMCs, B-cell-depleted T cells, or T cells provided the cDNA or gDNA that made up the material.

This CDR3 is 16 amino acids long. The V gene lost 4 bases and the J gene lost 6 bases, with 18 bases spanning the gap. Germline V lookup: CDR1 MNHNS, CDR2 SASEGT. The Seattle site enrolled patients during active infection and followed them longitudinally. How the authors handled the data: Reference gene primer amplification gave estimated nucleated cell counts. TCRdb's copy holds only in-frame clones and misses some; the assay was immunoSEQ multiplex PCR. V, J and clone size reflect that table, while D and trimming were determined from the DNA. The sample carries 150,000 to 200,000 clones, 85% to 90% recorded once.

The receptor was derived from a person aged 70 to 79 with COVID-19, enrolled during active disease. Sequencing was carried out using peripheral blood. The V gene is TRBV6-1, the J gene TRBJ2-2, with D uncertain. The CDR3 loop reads CASSASRSGSAGELFF. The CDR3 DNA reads TGTGCCAGCAGTGCGTCACGATCGGGTTCCGCCGGGGAGCTGTTTTTT.